This TCR beta chain was identified during a study of Ad26.COV2.S vaccination and SARS-CoV-2 variants. Overall study context: Ad26.COV2.S arm of COV1001 included the donor. Intramuscular Ad26.COV2.S doses were given once or twice, 56 days apart.

Only in-frame clones appear in the TCRdb table, and some are missing; sequencing was by immunoSEQ multiplex PCR. The table has approximately 280,000 clones, around 87% seen once. The CDR3 is 14 residues long. The V gene's germline CDR1 is MNHEY and CDR2 SVGAGI. V shed 8 bases and J 0 bases; nucleotides not matched to a gene: 6. Findings and caveats of the study: Vaccine and placebo groups showed comparable non-spike TCR breadth. Researchers cautioned that TCR breadth and depth analyses may have underestimated total T cell responses.

On this clone: What it recognizes is unknown.

The treatment was: 19 received Ad26.COV2.S at low or high dose, single or two shots; 5 received placebo; per-sample allocation not given. Sampling occurred on day 63 after the first vaccine or placebo injection. The chain carries TRBV6-5 and TRBJ2-7, with TRBD2 matching 8 bases. Sequencing used peripheral blood, obtained in a trial of Ad26.COV2.S vaccine versus placebo. This TCR derives from a person between 18 and 59 years old who received the Ad26.COV2.S COVID-19 vaccine or a placebo. The CDR3 protein is CASVLAGSSYEQYF. The DNA of the CDR3 is TGTGCCAGCGTTTTAGCGGGGAGCTCCTACGAGCAGTACTTC.